Following are 24 T cell receptor beta chains from one sample sequenced in a study of T cell repertoires in cytomegalovirus infection. TCRdb fed the reads into MiXCR, producing one record per CDR3 protein. The table records about 200,000 distinct CDR3 sequences, less than 9.5% of them present only once. The sample taken for sequencing was PBMCs. These receptors were obtained from a human donor in good health (CMV status not recorded). Some clones in this sample may be carry-over from other donors' samples.

V is TRBV12-5 and J is TRBJ1-1; TRBD1 is a possible D gene (6 bases). The CDR3 loop spans 13 amino acids. The V end was cut by 1 base, the J end by 5 bases, with 8 bases between. Germline lookup yields CDR1 LGHNT and CDR2 FRNRAP. Here the CDR3 reads CASGLEQGTEAFF. The CDR3 nucleotides read TGTGCTAGTGGTTTGGAACAGGGAACTGAAGCTTTCTTT.

This clonotype was observed at least ten times. This rearrangement joins TRBV5-6 to TRBJ2-7, with D unclear. V gave up 4 bases and J gave up 2 bases, with 10 bases separating them. This CDR3 region has 13 residues. In germline, CDR1 is SGHDT, CDR2 YYEEEE. CDR3 protein: CASSVAEAYEQYF. The CDR3 DNA reads TGTGCCAGCAGCGTGGCAGAAGCCTACGAGCAGTACTTC.

This clonotype was observed a few times. The V and J genes are TRBV20-1 and TRBJ2-7, with 7 bases matching TRBD1. The CDR3 spans 16 residues. Per germline, CDR1 DFQATT and CDR2 SNEGSKA (reference sequence). V shed 6 bases, J shed 0 bases, and the junction held 14 bases outside the gene matches. DNA for the CDR3: TGCAGTGCCAGGACAGGTGGCAGGGGGAGCTCCTACGAGCAGTACTTC. Protein sequence: CSARTGGRGSSYEQYF.

This clonotype was found many times. This chain joins TRBV28 and TRBJ2-3; D remains ambiguous. CDR1 and CDR2 (germline): MDHEN, SYDVKM. CDR3 length: 17 amino acids. The ends were cut back, 2 bases at V and 2 bases at J, with 17 bases in the middle. The CDR3 DNA is TGTGCCAGCAGTTTACCCACCCTCATTCGGTCCACAGATACGCAGTATTTT. The encoded protein is CASSLPTLIRSTDTQYF. The full variable domain, in which reference TRBV28 and TRBJ2-3 provide the parts outside the CDR3, is DVKVTQSSRYLVKRTGEKVFLECVQDMDHENMFWYRQDPGLGLRLIYFSYDVKMKEKGDIPEGYSVSREKKERFSLILESASTNQTSMYLCASSLPTLIRSTDTQYFGPGTRLTVL.

This clonotype was seen ten or more times. The junction differs from germline at one of its ends, possibly a read error. The chain employs TRBV7-7 and TRBJ2-1; D not certain. The germline V gene encodes CDR1 SSHAT and CDR2 FNYEAQ (reference sequence). The CDR3 extends over 15 amino acids. CDR3 coding DNA: TGTGCTAGCAGTTTGATAGCCCCCGGAACGAGTGAGCAGTTCTTC. Amino acids: CASSLIAPGTSEQFF.

This clonotype was seen at least ten times. The chain carries TRBV12-3 or TRBV12-4 and TRBJ2-1; 11 nucleotides align to TRBD2. This CDR3 region has 17 residues. Unmatched junction bases numbered 7, after V lost 6 bases and J lost 0 bases. The CDR3 nucleotides are TGTGCCAGCAGATCTAGCGGGGGGTCCAGCTCCTACAATGAGCAGTTCTTC. Translating it yields CASRSSGGSSSYNEQFF.

The sample holds many counts of this clonotype. The chain links TRBV4-1 to TRBJ1-1; D remains unclear. The V gene's germline CDR1 is MGHRA and CDR2 YSYEKL. The CDR3 extends over 14 amino acids. Trimming left V 1 base short and J 4 bases short, with 10 bases between. CDR3 amino acids: CASSQGQTVTEAFF. The CDR3 DNA follows: TGCGCCAGCAGCCAAGGGCAGACTGTCACTGAAGCTTTCTTT.

This clonotype was counted at least ten times. This chain joins TRBV12-3 or TRBV12-4 and TRBJ2-6, with D possibly being TRBD1 (6 bases). The CDR3 totals 15 residues. The V and J ends lost 6 bases and 2 bases respectively, with 11 bases between them. The CDR3, as DNA: TGTGCCAGCAGCCTAGACAGGACTGGGGCCAACGTCCTGACTTTC. Its translation is CASSLDRTGANVLTF.

In its sample, this clonotype was seen many times. The chain couples TRBV7-6 to TRBJ2-7, with a possible D match to TRBD2 (6 bases). The V gene's germline CDR1 is SGHVS and CDR2 FNYEAQ. The CDR3 runs 13 residues. Trimming took off 2 bases at V and 6 bases at J, with 11 bases between the two ends. The CDR3 here is CASSLTGGSEQYF. The CDR3 bases are TGTGCCAGCAGCTTAACCGGGGGAAGCGAGCAGTACTTC.

This clonotype has a count of ten or more. DNA for the CDR3: TGTGCCAGCAGTTTAGGCCACCCTCAAGAGACCCAGTACTTC. Its translation: CASSLGHPQETQYF. The J gene is TRBJ2-5, the V gene TRBV28; D unresolved. Germline V CDR1 and CDR2: MDHEN, SYDVKM. The CDR3 sequence is 14 residues long. The V end was cut by 2 bases, the J end by 2 bases, with 9 bases between.

This clonotype has more than one count but fewer than ten. The junction departs from the called germline gene at one end, perhaps through a read error. The genes are TRBV14 and TRBJ1-3; the D is unclear. CDR3 length: 15 residues. Looked up from germline, CDR1 is SGHDN and CDR2 is FVKESK. Written as DNA, the CDR3 is TGTGCCAGCAGGCAAGACGCGAGCTCTGGAAACACCATATATTTT. Its translation: CASRQDASSGNTIYF.

In its sample, this clonotype was seen many times. The V and J genes are TRBV10-2 and TRBJ2-1; D is perhaps TRBD1 (5 bases). CDR1 and CDR2 (germline): WSHSY, SAAADI. The V and J ends lost 2 bases and 9 bases respectively, with 11 bases between them. This CDR3 is 13 amino acids long. The CDR3 nucleotides read TGCGCCAGCAGTGAGCAGACAGTCAGTGAGCAGTTCTTC. Translating gives CASSEQTVSEQFF.

This clonotype occurred a few times. This chain joins TRBV28 and TRBJ1-3; tentatively, D is TRBD1 (5 bases). The CDR3 covers 16 residues. V was trimmed by 5 bases and J by 2 bases, leaving 16 bases between them. The germline CDR1 and CDR2 sequences are MDHEN and SYDVKM. CDR3 in DNA: TGTGCCAGCAGTCCCCGGGGGGGGTTGACTGGAAACACCATATATTTT. Translated, it gives CASSPRGGLTGNTIYF.

This clonotype has a count of ten or more. The J gene is TRBJ1-6, the V gene TRBV28; D gene unclear. Germline V gives CDR1 MDHEN, CDR2 SYDVKM. The CDR3 length is 13 residues. Trimming removed 7 bases at V and 9 bases at J, with 13 bases between. For the CDR3, the DNA is TGTGCCAGCATTTCGGGGTGGGGTTCACCCCTCCACTTT. It specifies CASISGWGSPLHF.

In its sample, this clonotype was seen many times. The chain combines TRBV28 with TRBJ1-5; the match to TRBD1 covers 7 bases. The trim removed 2 bases at V and 7 bases at J, leaving 11 bases unmatched. Germline loops: CDR1 MDHEN, CDR2 SYDVKM. CDR3 size: 16 residues. The CDR3 region is CASSLQPTGLGQPQHF. The CDR3 DNA reads TGTGCCAGCAGTTTACAACCGACAGGGCTCGGCCAGCCCCAGCATTTT. Complete variable domain (other parts from reference TRBV28 and TRBJ1-5): DVKVTQSSRYLVKRTGEKVFLECVQDMDHENMFWYRQDPGLGLRLIYFSYDVKMKEKGDIPEGYSVSREKKERFSLILESASTNQTSMYLCASSLQPTGLGQPQHFGDGTRLSIL.

J is TRBJ1-1 and V is TRBV20-1, with D possibly matching TRBD1 (6 bases). The CDR3 is made up of 14 amino acids. Trimming stripped 5 bases from V and 11 bases from J, with 24 bases between. Germline CDR1 is DFQATT and CDR2 is SNEGSKA (reference sequence). The CDR3 nucleotides read TGCAGTGCTGTTAACAGGGAGCTCTCAAGGTTGGCTTTCTTT. Amino acids: CSAVNRELSRLAFF.

This clonotype appeared many times. The chain is built from TRBV6-2 or TRBV6-3 and TRBJ2-7; either TRBD1 or TRBD2 may supply D (5 bases each). The germline V gene has CDR1 MNHEY and CDR2 SVGEGT. V gave up 5 bases and J gave up 0 bases, with 20 bases separating them. The CDR3 covers 17 residues. DNA of the CDR3: TGTGCCAGCAGTCAATACCCCGGGACGGCTAGCTCCTACGAGCAGTACTTC. Protein sequence: CASSQYPGTASSYEQYF.

Only a few counts were recorded for this clonotype. The chain is built from TRBV30 and TRBJ1-5, with 7 bases matching TRBD1. V lost 6 bases and J lost 3; bases outside the gene matches: 5. CDR1 is GTSNPN, CDR2 SVGIG, per germline (reference sequence). The CDR3 is 13 amino acids. In DNA form, the CDR3 reads TGTGCCTGTCAGGGGGGGGACAATCAGCCCCAGCATTTT. Residues: CACQGGDNQPQHF.

This clonotype occurred many times. V is TRBV11-2 and J is TRBJ2-3, with 12 bases lining up with TRBD2. CDR1 is SGHAT and CDR2 is FQNNGV in the germline V gene. The J segment lost 3 bases and the V segment lost 6 bases, leaving 16 bases of the junction unmatched. CDR3 size: 19 residues. Here the CDR3 DNA reads TGTGCCAGCAGGGAAGTGCGTTCTAGCGGGGGGGCCGGGACAGATACGCAGTATTTT. It encodes CASREVRSSGGAGTDTQYF.

This clonotype was recorded many times. The rearrangement links TRBV6-6 to TRBJ2-5; D may correspond to TRBD1 or TRBD2 (5 bases each). The CDR3 consists of 14 residues. The germline gives CDR1 MNHNY, CDR2 SVGAGI (reference sequence). The ends were cut back, 6 bases at V and 2 bases at J, with 13 bases in the middle. The CDR3 region is CASRAGTEQETQYF. The CDR3 DNA is TGTGCCAGCAGAGCCGGGACGGAACAAGAGACCCAGTACTTC.

This clonotype was detected ten times or more. The chain recombines TRBV11-2 with TRBJ1-2; no definite D call. This CDR3 is 15 amino acids long. Deletions cut 0 bases from V and 2 bases from J, with 10 bases between. Germline V gives CDR1 SGHAT, CDR2 FQNNGV. In DNA form, the CDR3 reads TGTGCCAGCAGCTTAGATCGTACGGACAACTATGGCTACACCTTC. It codes for CASSLDRTDNYGYTF.

This clonotype has ten or more counts. This sequence joins TRBV5-6 and TRBJ2-7; 12 nucleotides agree with TRBD1. Unmatched junction bases numbered 11, after V lost 4 bases and J lost 9 bases. Germline V gene lookup returns CDR1 SGHDT and CDR2 YYEEEE. The CDR3 consists of 15 residues. This CDR3 is CASSGTGQGAEVQYF. DNA for the CDR3: TGTGCCAGCAGCGGAACGGGACAGGGGGCGGAGGTGCAGTACTTC.

This clonotype has only a few counts. The chain combines TRBV29-1 with TRBJ2-3; unclear D gene. CDR3 length: 15 amino acids. CDR1 is SQVTM, CDR2 ANQGSEA, per germline. Trimming removed 4 bases at V and 0 bases at J, with 14 bases between. CDR3 protein: CSVAVHGTSTDTQYF. The CDR3 DNA is TGCAGCGTTGCGGTGCATGGTACTAGCACAGATACGCAGTATTTT.

This clonotype was counted ten times or more. The chain couples TRBV7-9 to TRBJ1-1; 8 bases line up with TRBD1. The germline V gene has CDR1 SEHNR and CDR2 FQNEAQ (reference sequence). The junction had 11 bases not matched to a gene; V was cut back by 5 bases and J by 0 bases. CDR3 size: 17 residues. The CDR3 bases are TGTGCCAGCAGCCCCGGACAGGGAGCATTTATGAACACTGAAGCTTTCTTT. Translated, it gives CASSPGQGAFMNTEAFF.